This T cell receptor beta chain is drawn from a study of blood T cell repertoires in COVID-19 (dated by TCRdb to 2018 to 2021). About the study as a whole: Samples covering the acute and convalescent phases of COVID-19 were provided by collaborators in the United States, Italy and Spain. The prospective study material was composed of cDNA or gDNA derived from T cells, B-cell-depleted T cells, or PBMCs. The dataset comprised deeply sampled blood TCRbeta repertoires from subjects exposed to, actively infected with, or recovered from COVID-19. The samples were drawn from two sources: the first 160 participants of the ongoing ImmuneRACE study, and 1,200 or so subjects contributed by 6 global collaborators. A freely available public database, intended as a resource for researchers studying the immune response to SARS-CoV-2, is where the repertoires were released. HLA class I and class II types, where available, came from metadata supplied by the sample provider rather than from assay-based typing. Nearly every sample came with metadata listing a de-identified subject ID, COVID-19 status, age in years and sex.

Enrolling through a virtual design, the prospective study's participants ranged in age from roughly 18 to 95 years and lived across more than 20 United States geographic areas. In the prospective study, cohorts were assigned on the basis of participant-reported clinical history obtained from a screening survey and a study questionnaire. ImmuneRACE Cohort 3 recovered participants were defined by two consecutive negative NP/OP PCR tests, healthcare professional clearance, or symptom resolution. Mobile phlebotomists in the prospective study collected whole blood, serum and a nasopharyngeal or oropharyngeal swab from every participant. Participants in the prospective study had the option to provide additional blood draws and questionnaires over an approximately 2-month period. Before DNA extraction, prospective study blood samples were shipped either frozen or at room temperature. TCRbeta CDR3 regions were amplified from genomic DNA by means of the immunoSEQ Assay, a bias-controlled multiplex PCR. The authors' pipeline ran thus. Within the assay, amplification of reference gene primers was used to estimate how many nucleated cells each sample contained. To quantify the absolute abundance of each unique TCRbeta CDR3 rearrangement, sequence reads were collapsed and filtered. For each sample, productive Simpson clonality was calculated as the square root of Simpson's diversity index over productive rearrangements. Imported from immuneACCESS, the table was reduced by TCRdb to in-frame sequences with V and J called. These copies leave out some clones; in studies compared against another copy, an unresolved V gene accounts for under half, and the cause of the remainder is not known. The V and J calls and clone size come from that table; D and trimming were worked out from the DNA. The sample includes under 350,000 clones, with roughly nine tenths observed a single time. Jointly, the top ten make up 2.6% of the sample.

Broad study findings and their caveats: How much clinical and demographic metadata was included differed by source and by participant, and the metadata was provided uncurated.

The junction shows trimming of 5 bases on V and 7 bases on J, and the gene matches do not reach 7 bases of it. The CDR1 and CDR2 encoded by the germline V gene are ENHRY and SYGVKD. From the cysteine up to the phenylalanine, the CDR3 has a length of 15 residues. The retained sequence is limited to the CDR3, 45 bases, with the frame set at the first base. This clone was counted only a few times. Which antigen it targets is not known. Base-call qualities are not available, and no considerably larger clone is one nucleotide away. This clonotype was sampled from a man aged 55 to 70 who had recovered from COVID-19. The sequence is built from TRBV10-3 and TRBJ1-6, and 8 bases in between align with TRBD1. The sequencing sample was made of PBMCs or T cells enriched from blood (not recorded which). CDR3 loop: CAISNPTGVNSPLHF. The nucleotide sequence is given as TGTGCCATCAGTAATCCGACAGGGGTCAATTCACCCCTCCACTTT.